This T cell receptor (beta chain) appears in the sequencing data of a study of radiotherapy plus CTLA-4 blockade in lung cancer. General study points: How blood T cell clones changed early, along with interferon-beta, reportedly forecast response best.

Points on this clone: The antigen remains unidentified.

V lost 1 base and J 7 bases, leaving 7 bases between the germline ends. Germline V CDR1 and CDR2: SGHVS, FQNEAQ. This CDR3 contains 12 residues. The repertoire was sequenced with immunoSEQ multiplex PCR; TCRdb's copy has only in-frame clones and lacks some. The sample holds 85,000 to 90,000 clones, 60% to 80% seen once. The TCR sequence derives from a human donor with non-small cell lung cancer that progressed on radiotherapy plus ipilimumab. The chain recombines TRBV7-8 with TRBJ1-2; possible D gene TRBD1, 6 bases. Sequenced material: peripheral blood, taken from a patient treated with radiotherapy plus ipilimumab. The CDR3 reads CASSLDRAGYTF. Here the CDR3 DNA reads TGTGCCAGCAGCTTAGACAGGGCTGGCTACACCTTC.